This TCR beta chain was observed in a study of technical replicates of blood from a handful of donors. Germline CDR1 MNHNS, CDR2 SASEGT. The CDR3 length is 15 residues. With 6 bases clipped from V and 5 bases from J, the junction kept 12 bases outside the gene matches. Method: immunoSEQ multiplex PCR; TCRdb's copy keeps in-frame clones and lacks some. In the table there are about 58,000 clones, about 95% of which are singletons. The TCR originated in a human donor in good health. Some clones in this sample may be carry-over from other donors' samples. The material sequenced was PBMCs. This sequence joins TRBV6-1 and TRBJ2-5, with TRBD1 matching 7 bases. CDR3 amino acids: CASRRQTGVGETQYF. The CDR3 DNA sequence: TGTGCCAGCAGACGTCAAACAGGGGTGGGCGAGACCCAGTACTTC.